The clone carrying this TCR beta chain was detected only a few times. Its matching antigen is unknown. The record originates from a study of read filtering for tumor transcriptome and immune sequencing. Whole-study results and caveats: About four fifths of IR-seq clonotypes had a single read, yet these held around 3.3% of reads. Correlation between methods rose after single-read clonotypes were removed.

Molecular barcoded adaptors covering alpha/delta and beta/gamma chains were used on about 0.4 ug RNA. TCRdb recomputed calls from the reads with MiXCR, one row per CDR3 protein. The data hold approximately 37,000 distinct CDR3 sequences, with 13% to 15% observed a single time. This CDR3 has 13 amino acids. Trimming cost V 11 bases and J 0 bases, with 13 bases left between them. Germline V lookup: CDR1 MDHEN, CDR2 SYDVKM. Sequenced input: a population of CD138-negative cells sorted from bone marrow. The receptor's source is a donor aged 40 or over with multiple myeloma. The chain uses TRBV28 and TRBJ1-1, with D uncertain. The DNA for the CDR3 is TGTGCCGGCCCCTTTGGGGTGAACACTGAAGCTTTCTTT. This codes for CAGPFGVNTEAFF.